This TCR beta chain was sequenced for a study of blood T cells in healthy people across ages. For the second PCR, which ran for roughly 7 to 11 cycles, a sample-barcoded 5' primer and a J-beta primer mix were used. TCRdb ran MiXCR on the 5' RACE reads and lists one entry per CDR3 protein. The sample has about 940,000 distinct CDR3 sequences, around 49% seen once. Study-level results: Age brought a roughly linear fall in TCR beta diversity measured per million T cells. Long-lived and aged donors differed, with more naive CD4+ cells and higher diversity in the long-lived.

Trimming took 1 base from V and 1 from J, leaving 13 bases between them. The CDR3 spans 16 residues. Per the germline V gene, CDR1 is MGHRA and CDR2 is YSYEKL. Caucasian individuals from Russia who were healthy and aged about 6 to 100 acted as donors. The sample holds one count of this clonotype. Its antigen is unknown. Material: blood. This clonotype originated in a man aged 25-40 years in good health. This chain connects TRBV4-1 to TRBJ2-5; no firm D call. The CDR3 sequence is CASSQVRPRPQETQYF. The CDR3, as DNA: TGCGCCAGCAGCCAAGTACGGCCACGGCCCCAAGAGACCCAGTACTTC.